A single sample gave rise to the 23 T cell receptor beta chains below, sequenced in a study of cytomegalovirus exposure and HLA in healthy donors. Profiled with immunoSEQ multiplex PCR; TCRdb holds only in-frame clones, not every one. The sample yields about 73,000 clones, about 95% seen once. The specimen sequenced was PBMCs. These receptors originate from a man between 18 and 29 years old in good health and CMV-seronegative.

The CDR3 nucleotides are TGTGCCAGCACCGCGGAGCCGACCGATAACTATGGCTACACCTTC. It codes for CASTAEPTDNYGYTF. The chain carries TRBV5-6 and TRBJ1-2; D is undetermined. Germline CDR1 SGHDT, CDR2 YYEEEE. The CDR3 is made up of 15 amino acids. The V gene lost 6 bases and the J gene lost 1 base, with 16 bases spanning the gap.

The genes are TRBV10-3 and TRBJ2-3, with D possibly TRBD1 on 6 matching bases. Germline lookup yields CDR1 ENHRY and CDR2 SYGVKD. V shed 3 bases and J shed 3 bases, with 13 bases lying between them. This CDR3 contains 15 residues. CDR3 protein: CAISDSTTGTDTQYF. CDR3 nucleotide sequence: TGTGCCATCAGTGACTCGACTACAGGGACAGATACGCAGTATTTT.

The chain combines TRBV15 with TRBJ2-5; 8 nucleotides line up with TRBD2. Germline trimming cut 3 bases from V and 1 base from J; bases unmatched to any gene: 7. The CDR3 extends over 16 amino acids. CDR1 LNHNV and CDR2 YYDKDF come from the germline V gene (reference sequence). CDR3 DNA sequence: TGTGCCACCAGCAGTGGAAGCGGGGGACCCCAAGAGACCCAGTACTTC. This codes for CATSSGSGGPQETQYF.

This clone has only one observation. The genes are TRBV9 and TRBJ1-2, with no clear D. There are 13 residues in the CDR3. Germline assignment: CDR1 SGDLS and CDR2 YYNGEE. Trimming stripped 5 bases from V and 4 bases from J, with 12 bases between. The CDR3 sequence: CASSVHVAYGYTF. The DNA for the CDR3 is TGTGCCAGCAGTGTCCACGTGGCCTATGGCTACACCTTC.

The chain links TRBV5-4 to TRBJ1-2; 10 bases line up with TRBD1. V lost 4 bases and J lost 8; bases outside the gene matches: 11. Germline V gene data show CDR1 as SGHNT and CDR2 as YYREEE (reference sequence). This CDR3 region has 15 residues. The CDR3 here is CASSTPGQGTGGYTF. The CDR3 DNA sequence: TGTGCCAGCAGCACGCCGGGACAGGGGACTGGGGGCTACACCTTC.

The J gene is TRBJ1-2, the V gene TRBV7-9; TRBD1 is a possible D gene (5 bases). The CDR3 length is 13 residues. The germline V and J ends were trimmed by 11 bases and 3 bases, with 16 bases remaining between them. The V gene's germline CDR1 is SEHNR and CDR2 FQNEAQ (reference sequence). In nucleotides, the CDR3 is TGTGCCTCGGGAGGGCCGGGGGACTATGGCTACACCTTC. Its protein is CASGGPGDYGYTF.

Details on this clone: One end of the junction is discordant with germline, which a read error may explain. V and J are TRBV14 and TRBJ1-2, with D unclear. The CDR3 is 9 amino acids. Germline V gene lookup returns CDR1 SGHDN and CDR2 FVKESK. CDR3 region: CASPDDSYF. For the CDR3, the DNA is TGTGCCAGCCCTGATGACTCATACTTC.

The chain has TRBV28 and TRBJ1-5; D is possibly TRBD1 (5 bases). The V end was cut by 9 bases, the J end by 0 bases, with 15 bases between. This CDR3 has 15 amino acids. The germline CDR1 and CDR2 sequences are MDHEN and SYDVKM. This CDR3 is CASRGGLYSNQPQHF. As DNA, the CDR3 is TGTGCCAGTCGTGGGGGGTTGTATAGCAATCAGCCCCAGCATTTT.

The J gene is TRBJ2-4, the V gene TRBV6-1; a weak D match, TRBD2 (5 bases). V lost 4 bases, J lost 5 bases, and 12 bases lay in between. CDR1 MNHNS and CDR2 SASEGT come from the germline V gene. CDR3 size: 14 residues. The DNA for the CDR3 is TGTGCCAGCAGTGGAGGAGGTGGGGAAAACATTCAGTACTTC. Protein product: CASSGGGGENIQYF.

The chain combines TRBV5-4 with TRBJ1-2; the D gene is possibly TRBD1 (6 bases). V gave up 2 bases and J gave up 11 bases, with 10 bases separating them. The CDR3 contains 11 residues. Germline lookup yields CDR1 SGHNT and CDR2 YYREEE (reference sequence). This CDR3 reads CASSFGQSYTF. CDR3 sequence (DNA): TGTGCCAGCAGCTTCGGACAGTCGTACACCTTC.

The chain combines TRBV27 with TRBJ1-1; D is unclear. Looked up from germline, CDR1 is MNHEY and CDR2 is SMNVEV (reference sequence). The CDR3 is 14 amino acids. V lost 0 bases and J 11 bases, leaving 16 bases between the germline ends. CDR3 loop: CASSLSVLPGDAFF. The CDR3 coding sequence is TGTGCCAGCAGTTTATCGGTCCTTCCAGGTGATGCTTTCTTT.

The V call is TRBV7-2, the J call TRBJ2-3, with TRBD2 matching over 7 bases. The CDR3 runs 14 residues. CDR1 is SGHTA, CDR2 FQGNSA, per germline. Unmatched junction bases numbered 0, after V lost 0 bases and J lost 3 bases. The CDR3 here is CASSLARGTDTQYF. CDR3 in DNA: TGTGCCAGCAGCTTAGCGCGGGGGACAGATACGCAGTATTTT.

The rearrangement links TRBV11-1 to TRBJ2-7, with TRBD2 identical over 11 bases. Germline CDR1 and CDR2: SGHAT and FQDESV (reference sequence). V gave up 5 bases and J gave up 4 bases; unmatched junction bases: 7. The CDR3 is 15 residues long. Here the CDR3 DNA reads TGTGCCAGCAGCCGCCCGACTAGCGGGGTTTACGAGCAGTACTTC. It is translated as CASSRPTSGVYEQYF.

This chain uses TRBV10-2 with TRBJ1-2; the match to TRBD1 covers 9 bases. CDR3 length: 17 amino acids. Germline lookup yields CDR1 WSHSY and CDR2 SAAADI. V gave up 4 bases and J gave up 7 bases; unmatched junction bases: 16. Here the CDR3 DNA reads TGCGCCAGCAGTGTCGGAGGGACAGGGATGGTGGTGGGTGGCTACACCTTC. Its protein product is CASSVGGTGMVVGGYTF.

The rearrangement links TRBV27 to TRBJ2-5, with D possibly matching TRBD1 (6 bases). V gave up 7 bases and J gave up 4 bases, with 16 bases separating them. CDR1 and CDR2 from the germline V gene are MNHEY and SMNVEV (reference sequence). CDR3 length: 14 residues. For the CDR3, the DNA is TGTGCCAGCAAACCCATTACAGGGTTAGAGACCCAGTACTTC. Translated, it gives CASKPITGLETQYF.

V is TRBV28 and J is TRBJ2-2; weak D call: TRBD2 (5 bases). CDR1 and CDR2 (germline): MDHEN, SYDVKM. V was clipped by 7 bases and J by 6 bases, with 15 bases between them. The CDR3 is 14 residues long. CDR3 nucleotide sequence: TGTGCCAGCACCTCCTCCGGGGTAGCCGGGGAGCTGTTTTTT. Its translation: CASTSSGVAGELFF.

The rearrangement uses TRBV27 and TRBJ2-1, with TRBD1 matching over 11 bases. Germline V CDR1 and CDR2: MNHEY, SMNVEV (reference sequence). After removal of 6 bases from V and 8 bases from J, the junction contained 12 bases not matched to a gene. The CDR3 is 16 amino acids. The CDR3 nucleotides read TGTGCCAGCAGGTTCGTAGGACAGGGGGCTACACATGAGCAGTTCTTC. Protein sequence: CASRFVGQGATHEQFF.

The genes are TRBV5-5 and TRBJ2-7; TRBD2 aligns across 9 bases. The J segment lost 6 bases and the V segment lost 0 bases, leaving 10 bases of the junction unmatched. Germline loops: CDR1 SGHKS, CDR2 YYEKEE (reference sequence). The CDR3 has 16 residues. CDR3 DNA sequence: TGTGCCAGCAGCTTGGATCTAGCGGGGCTTCCCGGCGAGCAGTACTTC. Protein sequence: CASSLDLAGLPGEQYF.

This rearrangement joins TRBV5-4 to TRBJ2-5, with 11 positions matching TRBD1. V dropped 3 bases and J dropped 5; count of bases not matched to a gene: 9. Germline loops: CDR1 SGHNT, CDR2 YYREEE (reference sequence). The CDR3 is made up of 16 amino acids. The CDR3 reads CASSSDGQGAGETQYF. In nucleotides, the CDR3 is TGTGCCAGCAGCTCCGACGGACAGGGGGCTGGGGAGACCCAGTACTTC.

The gene calls are TRBV9 and TRBJ1-2, with 7 bases lining up with TRBD1. The germline gives CDR1 SGDLS, CDR2 YYNGEE. The CDR3 consists of 16 residues. V was clipped by 4 bases and J by 4 bases; unmatched bases: 13. The CDR3 region is CASSPRTGVEGYGYTF. The CDR3 DNA reads TGTGCCAGCAGCCCCCGTACAGGGGTTGAGGGCTATGGCTACACCTTC.

The chain employs TRBV28 and TRBJ1-1; no clear D gene. CDR1 and CDR2 from the germline V gene are MDHEN and SYDVKM. V was cut by 6 bases and J by 5 bases, with 13 bases left in between. This CDR3 comprises 13 residues. CDR3 region: CASSDLGGTEAFF. The CDR3 region has the DNA TGTGCCAGCAGCGACTTGGGTGGGACTGAAGCTTTCTTT.

This sequence joins TRBV7-9 and TRBJ2-2; 10 bases agree with TRBD1. The CDR3 runs to 15 residues. From germline, CDR1 is SEHNR and CDR2 FQNEAQ (reference sequence). The V segment lost 1 base and the J segment 7 bases; nucleotides outside the gene matches: 3. CDR3 sequence: CASSLGQGASGELFF. The CDR3 coding sequence is TGTGCCAGCAGCTTAGGACAGGGGGCGAGCGGGGAGCTGTTTTTT.

V usage is TRBV30 and J usage is TRBJ1-5; no definite D call. Trimming stripped 4 bases from V and 4 bases from J, with 14 bases between. The CDR3 is 14 amino acids. CDR1 is GTSNPN and CDR2 is SVGIG in the germline V gene (reference sequence). The DNA of the CDR3 is TGTGCCTGGAAGGGAGAAGTAGGTAATCAGCCCCAGCATTTT. As protein: CAWKGEVGNQPQHF.